Listed below are T cell receptor beta chains from one sample, sequenced in a study of blood T cell repertoires in COVID-19. The method was immunoSEQ multiplex PCR; TCRdb's version includes in-frame clones alone and lacks a portion of them. The sample consists of 190,000 or so clones, 85% of them appearing once. Material: PBMCs or T cells enriched from blood (not recorded which). The receptor source for this set is a man aged 40-50 years who had recovered from COVID-19. The CDR3 runs from the conserved cysteine through the conserved F or W. The D gene is left open where the match is weak. Rows may omit the clone size; those that give it use once, few, many or a size class.

V: TRBV28; D: -; length: 14; size: once; J: TRBJ1-3; DNA: TGTGCCAGCAGTTATTCAGGGGCAGGAAACACCATATATTTT; CDR3: CASSYSGAGNTIYF
V: TRBV27; D: -; length: 17; size: -; J: TRBJ2-3; DNA: TGTGCCAGCAGTAAAGTAAGGACTTCTCTTAGCACAGATACGCAGTATTTT; CDR3: CASSKVRTSLSTDTQYF
V: TRBV7-8; D: -; length: 17; size: many; J: TRBJ2-2; DNA: TGTGCCAGCGGCCCCCATGAGGTGCGAGGCCTTACCGGGGAGCTGTTTTTT; CDR3: CASGPHEVRGLTGELFF
V: TRBV27; D: TRBD2; length: 13; size: -; J: TRBJ2-7; DNA: TGTGCCAGCAGTTTTGTGACTAGCAACGAGCAGTACTTC; CDR3: CASSFVTSNEQYF
V: TRBV15; D: TRBD2; length: 14; size: -; J: TRBJ2-7; DNA: TGTGCCACCAGCGTAGCGGGGAGCTCCTACGAGCAGTACTTC; CDR3: CATSVAGSSYEQYF
V: TRBV4-2; D: TRBD1; length: 15; size: few; J: TRBJ1-6; DNA: TGTGCCAGCAGCCGTGGGGCAGGGGGAAATTCACCCCTCCACTTT; CDR3: CASSRGAGGNSPLHF
V: TRBV24-1; D: TRBD1; length: 17; size: -; J: TRBJ2-5; DNA: TGTGCCACCAGTGATTTGGGGGACAGGGGGCGCCAGGAGACCCAGTACTTC; CDR3: CATSDLGDRGRQETQYF
V: TRBV5-4; D: TRBD2; length: 15; size: -; J: TRBJ2-7; DNA: TGTGCCAGCAGCTCCGGGACTAGCGGGGCCTACGAGCAGTACTTC; CDR3: CASSSGTSGAYEQYF
V: TRBV13; D: -; length: 14; size: -; J: TRBJ2-2; DNA: TGTGCCAGCAGCCCTCCCTCCGGGTCCGGGGAGCTGTTTTTT; CDR3: CASSPPSGSGELFF
V: TRBV4-1; D: TRBD2; length: 18; size: -; J: TRBJ2-7; DNA: TGCGCCAGCAGCACTCGAGAAGAGGCGGTAGCGGGAGTAAACGAGCAGTACTTC; CDR3: CASSTREEAVAGVNEQYF
V: TRBV5-4; D: TRBD2; length: 13; size: -; J: TRBJ2-1; DNA: TGTGCCAGCAGCCTTGGACTAGCAGGTGAGCAGTTCTTC; CDR3: CASSLGLAGEQFF
V: TRBV2; D: -; length: 14; size: once; J: TRBJ1-5; DNA: TGTGCCAGCAGTGAATCAGTCACCAATCAGCCCCAGCATTTT; CDR3: CASSESVTNQPQHF
V: TRBV7-7; D: TRBD2; length: 16; size: -; J: TRBJ2-3; DNA: TGTGCTAGCAGCTTAGGTAGCGGGAGAGGGTCAGATACGCAGTATTTT; CDR3: CASSLGSGRGSDTQYF
V: TRBV5-1; D: -; length: 13; size: -; J: TRBJ2-7; DNA: TGCGCCAGCAGCTTACTAGTCTCCTACGAGCAGTACTTC; CDR3: CASSLLVSYEQYF
V: TRBV30; D: -; length: 12; size: few; J: TRBJ2-7; DNA: TGTGCCTGGAGTGTATGGGCAGGGGAGCAGTACTTC; CDR3: CAWSVWAGEQYF
V: TRBV28; D: -; length: 14; size: -; J: TRBJ2-2; DNA: TGTGCCAGCAGTCCAGGGACATACACCGGGGAGCTGTTTTTT; CDR3: CASSPGTYTGELFF
V: TRBV30; D: -; length: 18; size: -; J: TRBJ1-5; DNA: TGTGCCTGGAGACCCACAGGGACGGTTGGGATTAGCAATCAGCCCCAGCATTTT; CDR3: CAWRPTGTVGISNQPQHF
V: TRBV24-1; D: -; length: 13; size: -; J: TRBJ2-2; DNA: TGTGCCACCAGTCCTACGTCCACCGGGGAGCTGTTTTTT; CDR3: CATSPTSTGELFF
V: TRBV5-8; D: -; length: 16; size: few; J: TRBJ1-5; DNA: TGTGCCAGCAGCTTGGGAGTCGGGGAATTGGGGCAGCCCCAGCATTTT; CDR3: CASSLGVGELGQPQHF
V: TRBV6-5; D: TRBD1; length: 13; size: -; J: TRBJ2-7; DNA: TGTGCCAGCAGGGGGGACAGGGCCTACGAGCAGTACTTC; CDR3: CASRGDRAYEQYF
V: TRBV14; D: TRBD1; length: 15; size: -; J: TRBJ1-2; DNA: TGTGCCAGCAGCCAAGGGCCACAGGGGAACTATGGCTACACCTTC; CDR3: CASSQGPQGNYGYTF
V: TRBV10-2; D: TRBD2; length: 14; size: -; J: TRBJ2-2; DNA: TGCGCCACGACTAGCGGGAGAGGCACCGGGGAGCTGTTTTTT; CDR3: CATTSGRGTGELFF
V: TRBV11-1; D: TRBD2; length: 17; size: once; J: TRBJ2-4; DNA: TGTGCCAGCAGCTTAGCTGGACTAGCGGGACCCAAAAACATTCAGTACTTC; CDR3: CASSLAGLAGPKNIQYF
V: TRBV10-3; D: -; length: 17; size: -; J: TRBJ1-1; DNA: TGTGCCATCAGTGAAACCGATCTTGGGGCAGGTGGGACTGAAGCTTTCTTT; CDR3: CAISETDLGAGGTEAFF
V: TRBV6-5; D: TRBD1; length: 13; size: -; J: TRBJ2-7; DNA: TGTGCCAGCAAGGGACAGGGGACAACCGAGCAGTACTTC; CDR3: CASKGQGTTEQYF
V: TRBV5-6; D: -; length: 14; size: -; J: TRBJ1-2; DNA: TGTGCCAGCAGCTTGGGGACGGGGAACTATGGCTACACCTTC; CDR3: CASSLGTGNYGYTF
V: TRBV21-1; D: -; length: 11; size: -; J: TRBJ2-7; DNA: TGTGCCAGCAGCAGTTATATTGAGCAGTACTTC; CDR3: CASSSYIEQYF
V: TRBV11-2; D: TRBD2; length: 17; size: -; J: TRBJ2-7; DNA: TGTGCCAGCAGCCCACCCCCCTCTAGCGGGAGGATCTACGAGCAGTACTTC; CDR3: CASSPPPSSGRIYEQYF
V: TRBV19; D: TRBD2; length: 15; size: once; J: TRBJ2-2; DNA: TGTGCCAGTAGTGCGGGACTAGCGGGAGCCGGGGAGCTGTTTTTT; CDR3: CASSAGLAGAGELFF
V: TRBV5-5; D: TRBD1; length: 19; size: -; J: TRBJ1-5; DNA: TGTGCCAGCAGCTTGGGGGGGACAGGAGGCAGGGTAAGAAATCAGCCCCAGCATTTT; CDR3: CASSLGGTGGRVRNQPQHF
V: TRBV3-1/TRBV3-2; D: -; length: 15; size: -; J: TRBJ1-2; DNA: TGTGCCAGCAGCCAAGTCCCATGGGGAGGGGAAGGCTACACCTTC; CDR3: CASSQVPWGGEGYTF
V: TRBV24-1; D: -; length: 13; size: -; J: TRBJ2-1; DNA: TGTGCCACCAGTGATTTGCACGGGAATGAGCAGTTCTTC; CDR3: CATSDLHGNEQFF
V: TRBV7-9; D: TRBD2; length: 15; size: -; J: TRBJ2-1; DNA: TGTGCCAGCAGCGGAGCGGGACTAGCCGGTTATGAGCAGTTCTTC; CDR3: CASSGAGLAGYEQFF
V: TRBV30; D: -; length: 13; size: once; J: TRBJ1-1; DNA: TGTGCCTGGATAAATGGTAGACAGACTGAAGCTTTCTTT; CDR3: CAWINGRQTEAFF
V: TRBV2; D: -; length: 14; size: -; J: TRBJ1-4; DNA: TGTGCCAGCAGTCCAGGGTCTACTAATGAAAAACTGTTTTTT; CDR3: CASSPGSTNEKLFF
V: TRBV19; D: -; length: 12; size: -; J: TRBJ2-6; DNA: TGTGCCACCCTCTCTGGGGCCAACGTCCTGACTTTC; CDR3: CATLSGANVLTF
V: TRBV19; D: -; length: 13; size: -; J: TRBJ2-7; DNA: TGTGCCAGTAGTGCCGTAATCAGCTACGAGCAGTACTTC; CDR3: CASSAVISYEQYF
V: TRBV7-9; D: TRBD1; length: 14; size: -; J: TRBJ2-1; DNA: TGTGCCAGCAGCCCCGGAGGGGTGGACAGGGGTAACCTCTTC; CDR3: CASSPGGVDRGNLF
V: TRBV7-2; D: TRBD2; length: 14; size: few; J: TRBJ2-1; DNA: TGTGCCAGCAGCTTGACTAGCGGGAGACATGAGCAGTTCTTC; CDR3: CASSLTSGRHEQFF
V: TRBV4-3; D: TRBD2; length: 14; size: -; J: TRBJ2-2; DNA: TGCGCCAGCAGCCAAGGACTAGCGGTCGGGGAGCTGTTTTTT; CDR3: CASSQGLAVGELFF
V: TRBV4-2; D: TRBD2; length: 18; size: -; J: TRBJ2-2; DNA: TGTGCCAGCAGCTCGGGACTAGCGGGCCTCGCGAACACCGGGGAGCTGTTTTTT; CDR3: CASSSGLAGLANTGELFF
V: TRBV6-1; D: -; length: 15; size: -; J: TRBJ2-6; DNA: TGTGCCAGCAGTGAAGACAGCTCTGGGGCCAACGTCCTGACTTTC; CDR3: CASSEDSSGANVLTF
V: TRBV15; D: TRBD1; length: 14; size: once; J: TRBJ2-4; DNA: TGTGCCACCAGCTCTGGGACAGGAAAAAACATTCAGTACTTC; CDR3: CATSSGTGKNIQYF
V: TRBV18; D: -; length: 13; size: few; J: TRBJ2-3; DNA: TGTGCCAGCTCATCTCAGCGGGCGGATACGCAGTATTTT; CDR3: CASSSQRADTQYF